This T cell receptor beta chain was identified in a study of beta chain features in type 1 diabetes. Study background: Across every sample, roughly 100 million sorted cells were examined in total.

Worth noting for this clone: As yet, its antigen is unknown.

This CDR3 spans 15 amino acids. Looked up from germline, CDR1 is SGHTA and CDR2 is FQGTGA. Trimming pared 2 bases from V and 3 bases from J, leaving 14 bases between. Expressed TCRB transcripts were sequenced because the isolated RNA had all been reverse transcribed beforehand. The method was immunoSEQ multiplex PCR; TCRdb's version includes in-frame clones alone and lacks a portion of them. This sample has hundreds of thousands of clones, with less than 9.5% found just once. A CD45RO/CCR7/CD25/CD127/CD95/CD27 panel sorted naive, central memory, regulatory and stem cell-like memory CD4+ cells. Study conclusions and caveats: Equally in patients and controls, shorter templates might have been favored by PCR. Within the patient group, naive, central memory and Treg TCRB repertoires appeared more similar to each other than within healthy donors.

The rearrangement links TRBV7-3 to TRBJ2-7, with D tentatively TRBD1 (5 bases). This sequence was found in a woman aged 18-29 years in good health. The sequenced material came from central memory CD4+ T cells from blood. Written as DNA, the CDR3 is TGTGCCAGCAGCTTAGCCCCAGGGATTAGCTACGAGCAGTACTTC. Protein: CASSLAPGISYEQYF. Full variable domain (rest looked up from reference TRBV7-3 and TRBJ2-7): GAGVSQTPSNKVTEKGKYVELRCDPISGHTALYWYRQSLGQGPEFLIYFQGTGAADDSGLPNDRFFAVRPEGSVSTLKIQRTERGDSAVYLCASSLAPGISYEQYFGPGTRLTVT.